The sequence of this T cell receptor (beta chain) was determined in a study of multiple sclerosis patients with progressive multifocal leukoencephalopathy. Study information: Longitudinal control samples came from natalizumab-treated multiple sclerosis patients without PML.

The CDR3 extends over 18 amino acids. Findings and limits, study-wide: In most PML patients, TRB repertoires appeared less diverse by entropy.

The time point here: before natalizumab initiation. The repertoire was sequenced with immunoSEQ multiplex PCR; TCRdb's copy has only in-frame clones and lacks some. The sample lists more than 30,000 clones; about nine tenths were seen once. Points on this clone: As yet, its antigen is unknown.

The TCR originated in a human donor with multiple sclerosis. The chain combines TRBV12-2 with TRBJ2-7; the table's D call, TRBD2, has no DNA check behind it. TRBV12-2 is a documented pseudogene. Sequencing was done on a sample of PBMCs. The CDR3 nucleotides are TGTGCAAGTCGCTTAGCGGGTAACCTAGGTGGCTTGGGCTACGAGCAGTACTTC. It specifies CASRLAGNLGGLGYEQYF.